This is a list of T cell receptor beta chains from one sample in a study of shared clonotypes between healthy human individuals. Sequenced by immunoSEQ multiplex PCR; TCRdb stores in-frame clones only, minus some. The sample contains some 1,400,000 clones, around 95% of which appear only once. Sequences were obtained from naive CD4+ T cells sorted from blood. Receptor source: a man in his thirties or forties in good health. The CDR3 runs from the conserved cysteine through the conserved F or W. Fields, in order: J gene, V gene, D gene, clone size, CDR3 DNA, CDR3 protein. A D gene is named only where the DNA matches it firmly. The size of a clone is reported for some rows only, either as once, few or many, or as a class for expanded clones.

TRBJ2-3,TRBV9,TRBD1,once,TGTGCCAGCAGCCCCCGGGACAGCTCCACAGATACGCAGTATTTT,CASSPRDSSTDTQYF
TRBJ2-3,TRBV5-1,NA,NA,TGCGCCAGCAGCTTGGTCCCCGTTAGCACAGATACGCAGTATTTT,CASSLVPVSTDTQYF
TRBJ2-5,TRBV2,TRBD1,NA,TGTGCCAGCAGCGTGGACAGGGCAGAAGAGACCCAGTACTTC,CASSVDRAEETQYF
TRBJ2-7,TRBV27,TRBD1,NA,TGTGCCAGCAGACTGGGACAGGGGGCGGGTGAGCAGTACTTC,CASRLGQGAGEQYF
TRBJ1-4,TRBV5-5,NA,NA,TGTGCCAGCAGCTTATTGAGACAGGCCTATAATGAAAAACTGTTTTTT,CASSLLRQAYNEKLFF
TRBJ2-7,TRBV6-5,TRBD1,NA,TGTGCCAGCAACCCGGGGCAGGGGGCTATAGGTCAGTACTTC,CASNPGQGAIGQYF
TRBJ2-1,TRBV28,TRBD2,NA,TGTGCCAGCAGTTCTCGGACTAGCGTGTACAATGAGCAGTTCTTC,CASSSRTSVYNEQFF
TRBJ2-3,TRBV5-5,NA,NA,TGTGCCAGCAGCCGCAGGGTTTCGGCGGTAGATACGCAGTATTTT,CASSRRVSAVDTQYF
TRBJ2-3,TRBV14,TRBD2,NA,TGTGCCAGCAGCCATCGAGGACTAGCGGGAGGGGATACGCAGTATTTT,CASSHRGLAGGDTQYF
TRBJ1-4,TRBV7-9,NA,NA,TGTGCCAGCACACGGGGAACTAATGAAAAACTGTTTTTT,CASTRGTNEKLFF
TRBJ2-7,TRBV7-6,NA,NA,TGTGCCAGCAGCTTTGAGCTTCTGTCCCACGAGCAGTACTTC,CASSFELLSHEQYF
TRBJ2-7,TRBV28,TRBD2,NA,TGTGCCAGCAGTCTAATCGGGACTAGCGGGAGGGCCTTCAACGAGCAGTACTTC,CASSLIGTSGRAFNEQYF
TRBJ2-5,TRBV30,TRBD2,NA,TGTGCCTCCCAGGGACTAGCGGGAGGCCGTTCTGAGACCCAGTACTTC,CASQGLAGGRSETQYF
TRBJ1-3,TRBV27,NA,NA,TGTGCCAGCAGTCCCCACCGCGGACAGCTGGGAAACACCATATATTTT,CASSPHRGQLGNTIYF
TRBJ2-1,TRBV4-1,TRBD1,NA,TGCGCCAGCAGCGGAATGGACAGGGGTTCCTACAATGAGCAGTTCTTC,CASSGMDRGSYNEQFF
TRBJ2-7,TRBV7-2,NA,NA,TGTGCCAGCAGCTTAAACCCCTACGAGCAGTACTTC,CASSLNPYEQYF
TRBJ1-2,TRBV14,NA,NA,TGTGCCAGCAGCCAAACAGGAGAAGTGCCTTCCACCTTC,CASSQTGEVPSTF
TRBJ2-1,TRBV28,NA,NA,TGTGCCAGCAGTTTTTTCGGGGCGGGCTCCTACAATGAGCAGTTCTTC,CASSFFGAGSYNEQFF
TRBJ2-1,TRBV19,TRBD2,NA,TGTGCCAGTAGTATAACTAGCGTAGTGAGTGAGCAGTTCTTC,CASSITSVVSEQFF
TRBJ2-7,TRBV6-5,TRBD1,NA,TGTGCCAGCAGGGGGACAGGGAGGTTCTACGAGCAGTACTTC,CASRGTGRFYEQYF
TRBJ1-1,TRBV5-1,NA,once,TGCGCCAGCAGCTTGCAGGGTGTGGGCACTGAAGCTTTCTTT,CASSLQGVGTEAFF
TRBJ2-5,TRBV5-4,NA,NA,TGTGCCAGCAGCTTGACGACTAGTTTAAGAGAGACCCAGTACTTC,CASSLTTSLRETQYF
TRBJ1-2,TRBV28,NA,NA,TGTGCCAGCAGTACCGTAGGCCCCTCCTATGGCTACACCTTC,CASSTVGPSYGYTF
TRBJ2-1,TRBV5-6,TRBD2,NA,TGTGCCAGCAGCTTAGCGGGACTAGCGGGAGGGCGTGGTCAGTATGAGCAGTTCTTC,CASSLAGLAGGRGQYEQFF
TRBJ2-1,TRBV29-1,NA,NA,TGCAGCGTTGAACGTGGGACGGTTGAGCAGTTCTTC,CSVERGTVEQFF
TRBJ2-1,TRBV7-9,TRBD2,NA,TGTGCCAGCACCGCATCGGCGGGAGGGTCTACCTACAATGAGCAGTTCTTC,CASTASAGGSTYNEQFF
TRBJ2-7,TRBV4-3,NA,NA,TGCGCCAGCAGCCTCCGGACCACCTCCTACGAGCAGTACTTC,CASSLRTTSYEQYF
TRBJ1-1,TRBV19,NA,NA,TGTGCCAGTAGTATATACGGCCAGACGAACACTGAAGCTTTCTTT,CASSIYGQTNTEAFF
TRBJ1-2,TRBV10-3,TRBD1,NA,TGTGCCATCAGGACAGGGGGCGCCTTGGCTGCAGGTGGCTACACCTTC,CAIRTGGALAAGGYTF
TRBJ2-1,TRBV11-2,NA,NA,TGTGCCAGCAGCTTCCAGAGCCCGAATTCAGGGAATGAGCAGTTCTTC,CASSFQSPNSGNEQFF
TRBJ2-3,TRBV9,NA,NA,TGTGCCAGCAGCGTAAGGGGGTCACGGCGAGGCACAGATACGCAGTATTTT,CASSVRGSRRGTDTQYF
TRBJ2-3,TRBV5-1,NA,NA,TGCGCCAGCAGCTTGGTCGGTGTAGCCACAGATACGCAGTATTTT,CASSLVGVATDTQYF
TRBJ1-1,TRBV19,TRBD1,once,TGTGCCAGTAGTCCGGGACAGCAGAGTTTTCTGAACACTGAAGCTTTCTTT,CASSPGQQSFLNTEAFF
TRBJ2-1,TRBV19,NA,NA,TGTGCCAGTAGTATAGATCCCGATAGGTACAATGAGCAGTTCTTC,CASSIDPDRYNEQFF
TRBJ1-3,TRBV9,NA,NA,TGTGCCAGCAGCGTAGCGGACAGCTTCTCTGGAAACACCATATATTTT,CASSVADSFSGNTIYF
TRBJ2-2,TRBV4-1,TRBD2,NA,TGCGCCAGCAGCCAAGATACGGGAGGGCCGTCGGGCGGGGAGCTGTTTTTT,CASSQDTGGPSGGELFF
TRBJ2-1,TRBV7-9,TRBD2,NA,TGTGCCAGCAGCTTTGCGGGAGGGAGCAATGAGCAGTTCTTC,CASSFAGGSNEQFF
TRBJ2-1,TRBV7-6,NA,NA,TGTGCCAGCAGACCTAGTACTAGGAAGGGGCGAGACAATGAGCAGTTCTTC,CASRPSTRKGRDNEQFF
TRBJ1-2,TRBV10-1,NA,NA,TGCGCCAGCAGTGACGGGCGAGATGGCTACACCTTC,CASSDGRDGYTF
TRBJ2-2,TRBV2,TRBD2,NA,TGTGCCAGCACGGGACTAGCGGGACCCGGGGAGCTGTTTTTT,CASTGLAGPGELFF
TRBJ1-2,TRBV28,NA,NA,TGTGCCAGCAGTTTTGGGTCTTATGGCTACACCTTC,CASSFGSYGYTF
TRBJ2-7,TRBV5-1,NA,NA,TGCGCCAGCAGCTTGTTCCCTGGACCTATCTCCTACGAGCAGTACTTC,CASSLFPGPISYEQYF
TRBJ2-7,TRBV18,TRBD1,NA,TGTGCCAGCTCACCAAGAATGGTCGGGACAGTCACCTACGAGCAGTACTTC,CASSPRMVGTVTYEQYF
TRBJ2-7,TRBV2,NA,NA,TGTGCCAGCAGTACCCGGGGGGCAGCTTACGAGCAGTACTTC,CASSTRGAAYEQYF
TRBJ2-3,TRBV7-3,NA,NA,TGTGCCAGCAGCGAAGACAGATACACAGATACGCAGTATTTT,CASSEDRYTDTQYF
TRBJ2-1,TRBV2,NA,NA,TGTGCCAGCAGCAGAGCCAGCGAGCAGTTCTTC,CASSRASEQFF
TRBJ1-1,TRBV6-1,NA,NA,TGTGCCAGCAGTGAGGTTCGGGTGAACACTGAAGCTTTCTTT,CASSEVRVNTEAFF
TRBJ1-1,TRBV6-1,NA,NA,TGTGCCAGCACTGAGGGTGTGAACACTGAAGCTTTCTTT,CASTEGVNTEAFF